The 15 T cell receptor beta chains listed next were all sequenced from one sample in a study of cytomegalovirus exposure and HLA in healthy donors. A multiplex PCR was run with 60 Vbeta primers and 13 Jbeta primers. Sequenced by immunoSEQ multiplex PCR; TCRdb stores in-frame clones only, minus some. Of 200,000 to 250,000 clones listed, 70% to 85% were seen once; the top ten hold around 0.57%. The source material was PBMCs. The receptor source for this set is a woman aged 40 to 49 in good health and CMV-seronegative.

This clone has more than one count but fewer than ten. The rearrangement uses TRBV5-1 and TRBJ2-5, with TRBD1 identical over 7 bases. The CDR3 sequence is 15 residues long. Unmatched junction bases numbered 5, after V lost 2 bases and J lost 1 base. Germline assignment: CDR1 SGHRS and CDR2 YFSETQ. In DNA form, the CDR3 reads TGCGCCAGCAGCTTATTCCGGGACAGCCAAGAGACCCAGTACTTC. Its protein is CASSLFRDSQETQYF.

The chain employs TRBV4-1 and TRBJ1-2, with a weak D call TRBD1 (5 bases). In germline, CDR1 is MGHRA, CDR2 YSYEKL. This CDR3 has 14 amino acids. Trimming took off 3 bases at V and 5 bases at J, with 13 bases between the two ends. The CDR3 reads CASSQSGGGYGYTF. The CDR3 DNA sequence: TGCGCCAGCAGCCAGTCTGGGGGGGGGTATGGCTACACCTTC.

The rearrangement joins TRBV5-1 to TRBJ1-2; tentative D call: TRBD1 (5 bases). CDR1 and CDR2 from the germline V gene are SGHRS and YFSETQ. The CDR3 loop spans 15 amino acids. The ends were cut back, 4 bases at V and 6 bases at J, with 19 bases in the middle. CDR3: CASSPRAGTRDGYTF. CDR3 DNA sequence: TGCGCCAGCAGCCCCCGGGCCGGGACTCGAGATGGCTACACCTTC.

This clone was observed a single time. This chain links TRBV28 with TRBJ2-5, with TRBD2 identical over 8 bases. The germline V gene encodes CDR1 MDHEN and CDR2 SYDVKM. Trimming removed 6 bases from V and 4 bases from J; junction bases left unmatched: 1. This CDR3 contains 12 residues. Here the CDR3 reads CASSGGGETQYF. The CDR3 nucleotides read TGTGCCAGCAGCGGGGGGGGAGAGACCCAGTACTTC.

Worth noting for this clone: The sample contains more than one DNA sequence encoding this CDR3. The J gene is TRBJ2-3, the V gene TRBV7-9, with 11 bases fitting TRBD2. Trimming removed 3 bases from V and 3 bases from J; junction bases left unmatched: 5. The CDR3 is 16 amino acids. CDR1 SEHNR and CDR2 FQNEAQ come from the germline V gene (reference sequence). CDR3: CASSLGTSGGTDTQYF. For the CDR3, the DNA is TGTGCCAGCAGCTTGGGAACTAGCGGGGGAACAGATACGCAGTATTTT. The complete variable domain, with remaining parts taken from reference TRBV7-9 and TRBJ2-3, reads DTGVSQNPRHKITKRGQNVTFRCDPISEHNRLYWYRQTLGQGPEFLTYFQNEAQLEKSRLLSDRFSAERPKGSFSTLEIQRTEQGDSAMYLCASSLGTSGGTDTQYFGPGTRLTVL.

This chain joins TRBV4-3 and TRBJ2-7; D ambiguous. V lost 1 base and J 0 bases, leaving 13 bases between the germline ends. CDR1 and CDR2 from the germline V gene are LGHNA and YSLEER. The CDR3 contains 16 residues. CDR3 nucleotides: TGCGCCAGCAGCCAAGGTGTTAAGCAAGCCTCCTACGAGCAGTACTTC. Translation gives CASSQGVKQASYEQYF.

The CDR3 bases are TGTGCCAGCAGTTACTCATCGGTGGGCGATCGGACCTTC. Translation gives CASSYSSVGDRTF. The chain is built from TRBV6-5 and TRBJ1-2; D gene ambiguous. The length of the CDR3 is 13 residues. CDR1 and CDR2 (germline): MNHEY, SVGAGI. The V and J ends lost 0 bases and 14 bases respectively, with 16 bases between them.

V gene TRBV11-3 combines with J gene TRBJ1-6, with unresolved D. CDR1 is SGHNT, CDR2 YENEEA, per germline. With 5 bases removed from V and 8 bases from J, the gap between germline ends came to 10 bases. The CDR3 runs to 13 residues. The CDR3 spells CASSQRSDSPLHF. The CDR3 nucleotides read TGTGCCAGCAGCCAACGATCGGATTCACCCCTCCACTTT.

With regard to this clone: The junction departs from the called germline gene at one end, perhaps through a read error. The rearrangement uses TRBV6-5 and TRBJ2-2; D perhaps matches TRBD1 (6 bases). The CDR3 extends over 15 amino acids. CDR1 and CDR2 from the germline V gene are MNHEY and SVGAGI. Here the CDR3 DNA reads TGTGCCAGCAGTGACTCAGGGGTTGGGGCCGGGGAGCTGTTTTTT. Its protein product is CASSDSGVGAGELFF.

The chain employs TRBV7-9 and TRBJ1-6; D uncertain. Germline V gene sequence: CDR1 SEHNR, CDR2 FQNEAQ (reference sequence). The CDR3 runs 15 residues. V gave up 5 bases and J gave up 8 bases, with 16 bases separating them. CDR3 in DNA: TGTGCCAGCAGCACCGTTGGCTCTTTGGATTCACCCCTCCACTTT. This codes for CASSTVGSLDSPLHF.

Concerning this clone itself: This specimen includes other DNA sequences encoding the same CDR3. The genes are TRBV2 and TRBJ1-6; tentative D call: TRBD1 (5 bases). This CDR3 has 13 residues. The germline V and J ends were trimmed by 3 bases and 7 bases, with 7 bases remaining between them. Germline CDR1 is SNHLY and CDR2 is FYNNEI. The CDR3 protein is CASSDRGNSPLHF. The CDR3 nucleotides are TGTGCCAGCAGTGATCGGGGGAATTCACCCCTCCACTTT.

The chain carries TRBV4-2 and TRBJ1-1; D is uncertain. The CDR3 totals 16 residues. Germline CDR1 is LGHNA and CDR2 is YNFKEQ. V gave up 1 base and J gave up 1 base, with 13 bases separating them. Here the CDR3 reads CASSQGKEARNTEAFF. The CDR3 coding sequence is TGTGCCAGCAGCCAAGGCAAGGAGGCTCGGAACACTGAAGCTTTCTTT.

The chain recombines TRBV14 with TRBJ2-3, with D hard to call. Trimming removed 4 bases at V and 7 bases at J, with 15 bases between. CDR1 and CDR2 from the germline V gene are SGHDN and FVKESK. This CDR3 has 14 residues. The CDR3 spells CASSLIGAANTQYF. CDR3 coding DNA: TGTGCCAGCAGCCTTATAGGAGCAGCCAATACGCAGTATTTT. The full variable domain, in which reference TRBV14 and TRBJ2-3 provide the parts outside the CDR3, is EAGVTQFPSHSVIEKGQTVTLRCDPISGHDNLYWYRRVMGKEIKFLLHFVKESKQDESGMPNNRFLAERTGGTYSTLKVQPAELEDSGVYFCASSLIGAANTQYFGPGTRLTVL.

The V gene is TRBV4-2, the J gene TRBJ1-4; maybe TRBD1 (6 bases). CDR1 and CDR2 (germline): LGHNA, YNFKEQ. The CDR3 is 15 residues long. V gave up 3 bases and J gave up 0 bases, with 8 bases separating them. CDR3 in amino acids: CASSQTGATNEKLFF. The CDR3 DNA sequence: TGTGCCAGCAGCCAGACAGGTGCAACTAATGAAAAACTGTTTTTT.

This clone was recorded once. The chain employs TRBV14 and TRBJ1-1; D gene uncertain. There are 14 residues in the CDR3. Trimming stripped 4 bases from V and 1 base from J, with 10 bases between. Germline loops: CDR1 SGHDN, CDR2 FVKESK. This CDR3 reads CASSPTQRNTEAFF. Here the CDR3 DNA reads TGTGCCAGCAGCCCTACCCAAAGGAACACTGAAGCTTTCTTT.